This note documents a single T cell receptor beta chain sequence. Its antigen is still unknown. In the PCR, 60 Vbeta and 13 Jbeta primers were used. The method was immunoSEQ multiplex PCR; TCRdb's version includes in-frame clones alone and lacks a portion of them. The top ten clones hold approximately 6.8% of a sample with about 160,000 clones, roughly 80% of them seen once. The CDR3 contains 15 residues. The ends lost 3 bases at V and 3 bases at J; junction bases unmatched: 8. CDR1 and CDR2 (germline): SEHNR, FQNEAQ (reference sequence). The data were obtained in a study of cytomegalovirus exposure and HLA in healthy donors. Study information: Roughly 180 million T cells yielded roughly 120 million unique TCR beta sequences, as an earlier analysis found. Findings of the study overall: The only immune exposure information that was available was CMV serostatus. After further analysis at a later stage, roughly 15,000 TCR beta sequences were associated with HLA alleles at 0.05 false discovery rate.

The receptor was isolated from a male donor in good health and CMV-seropositive. The chain employs TRBV7-9 and TRBJ2-7, with 7 bases fitting TRBD2. Material: PBMCs. Here the CDR3 reads CASSFPLAGVYEQYF. The DNA for the CDR3 is TGTGCCAGCAGCTTCCCCCTGGCGGGAGTCTACGAGCAGTACTTC.